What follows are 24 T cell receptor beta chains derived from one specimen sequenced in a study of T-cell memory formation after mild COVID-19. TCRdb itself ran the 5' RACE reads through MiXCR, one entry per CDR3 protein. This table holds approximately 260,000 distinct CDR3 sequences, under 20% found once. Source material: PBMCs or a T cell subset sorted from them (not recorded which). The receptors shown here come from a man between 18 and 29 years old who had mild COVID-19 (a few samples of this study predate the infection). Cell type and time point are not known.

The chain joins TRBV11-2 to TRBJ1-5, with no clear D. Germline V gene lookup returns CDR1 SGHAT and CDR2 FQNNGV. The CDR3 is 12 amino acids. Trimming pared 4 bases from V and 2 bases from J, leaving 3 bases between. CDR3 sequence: CASSSRNQPQHF. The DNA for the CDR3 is TGTGCCAGCAGCTCCCGCAATCAGCCCCAGCATTTT.

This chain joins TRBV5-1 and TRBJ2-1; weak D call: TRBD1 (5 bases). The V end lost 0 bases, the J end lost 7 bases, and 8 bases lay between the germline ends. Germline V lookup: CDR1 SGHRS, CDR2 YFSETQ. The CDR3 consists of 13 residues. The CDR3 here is CASSLEGRNEQFF. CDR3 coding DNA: TGCGCCAGCAGCTTGGAGGGGCGGAATGAGCAGTTCTTC.

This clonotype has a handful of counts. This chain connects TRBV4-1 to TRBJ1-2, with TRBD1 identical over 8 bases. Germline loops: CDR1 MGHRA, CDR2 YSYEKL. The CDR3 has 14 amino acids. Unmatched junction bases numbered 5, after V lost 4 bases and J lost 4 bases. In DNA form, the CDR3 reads TGCGCCAGCAGCCCAACGACAGGGGCCTATGGCTACACCTTC. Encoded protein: CASSPTTGAYGYTF.

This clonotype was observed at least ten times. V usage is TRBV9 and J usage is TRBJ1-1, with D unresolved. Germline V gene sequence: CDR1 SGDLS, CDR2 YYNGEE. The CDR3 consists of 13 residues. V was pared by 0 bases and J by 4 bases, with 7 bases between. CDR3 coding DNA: TGTGCCAGCAGCGTAGGAGGTTCCACTGAAGCTTTCTTT. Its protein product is CASSVGGSTEAFF.

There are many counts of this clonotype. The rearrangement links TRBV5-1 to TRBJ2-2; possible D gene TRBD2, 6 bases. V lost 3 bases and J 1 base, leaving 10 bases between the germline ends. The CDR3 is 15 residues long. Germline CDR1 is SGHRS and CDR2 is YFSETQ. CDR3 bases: TGCGCCAGCAGCTCGCGGGGCCTGAACACCGGGGAGCTGTTTTTT. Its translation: CASSSRGLNTGELFF.

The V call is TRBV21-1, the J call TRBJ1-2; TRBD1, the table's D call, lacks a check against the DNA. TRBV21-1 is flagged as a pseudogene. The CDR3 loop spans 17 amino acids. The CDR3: CASSKRRTGGRRYGYTF. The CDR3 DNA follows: TGTGCCAGCAGCAAGAGGAGGACAGGGGGTAGACGGTATGGCTACACCTTC.

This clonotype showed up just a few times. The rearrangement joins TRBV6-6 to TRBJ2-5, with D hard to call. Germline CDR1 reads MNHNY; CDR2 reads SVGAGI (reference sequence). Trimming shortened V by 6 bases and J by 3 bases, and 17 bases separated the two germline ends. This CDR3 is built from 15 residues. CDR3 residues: CASSSPPPKEETQYF. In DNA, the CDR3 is TGTGCCAGCAGCTCCCCGCCACCAAAGGAAGAGACCCAGTACTTC.

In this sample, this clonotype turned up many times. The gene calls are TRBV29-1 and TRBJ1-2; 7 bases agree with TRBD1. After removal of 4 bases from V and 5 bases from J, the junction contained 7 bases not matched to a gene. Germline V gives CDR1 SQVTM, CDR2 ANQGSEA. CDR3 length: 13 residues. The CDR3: CSVGGGASYGYTF. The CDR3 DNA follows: TGCAGCGTTGGAGGGGGCGCGAGTTATGGCTACACCTTC.

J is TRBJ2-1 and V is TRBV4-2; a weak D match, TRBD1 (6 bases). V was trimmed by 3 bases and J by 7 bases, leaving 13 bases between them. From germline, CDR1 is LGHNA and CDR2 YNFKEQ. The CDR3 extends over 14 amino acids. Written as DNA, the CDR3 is TGTGCCAGCAGCCACCTAGGGGGTGGAAATGAGCAGTTCTTC. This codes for CASSHLGGGNEQFF.

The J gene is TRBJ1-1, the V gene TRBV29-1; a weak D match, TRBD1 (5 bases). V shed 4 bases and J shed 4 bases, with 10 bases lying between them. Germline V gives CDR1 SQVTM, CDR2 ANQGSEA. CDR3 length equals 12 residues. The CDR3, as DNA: TGCAGCGTTGTGCGAGGGGTCACTGAAGCTTTCTTT. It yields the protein CSVVRGVTEAFF. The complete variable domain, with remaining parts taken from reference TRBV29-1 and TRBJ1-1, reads SAVISQKPSRDICQRGTSLTIQCQVDSQVTMMFWYRQQPGQSLTLIATANQGSEATYESGFVIDKFPISRPNLTFSTLTVSNMSPEDSSIYLCSVVRGVTEAFFGQGTRLTVV.

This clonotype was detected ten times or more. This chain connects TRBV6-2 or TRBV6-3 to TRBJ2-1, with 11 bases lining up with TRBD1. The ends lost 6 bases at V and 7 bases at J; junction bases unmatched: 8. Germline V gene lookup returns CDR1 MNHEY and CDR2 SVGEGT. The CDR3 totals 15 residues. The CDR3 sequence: CASRGGTGGRNEQFF. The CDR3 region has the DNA TGTGCCAGCAGGGGTGGGACAGGGGGACGGAATGAGCAGTTCTTC.

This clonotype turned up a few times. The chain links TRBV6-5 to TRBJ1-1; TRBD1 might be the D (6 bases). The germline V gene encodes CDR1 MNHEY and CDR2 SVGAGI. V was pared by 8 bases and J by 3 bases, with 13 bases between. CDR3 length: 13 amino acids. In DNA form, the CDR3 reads TGTGCCAGCGGGAGGGGGGCCGACACTGAAGCTTTCTTT. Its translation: CASGRGADTEAFF.

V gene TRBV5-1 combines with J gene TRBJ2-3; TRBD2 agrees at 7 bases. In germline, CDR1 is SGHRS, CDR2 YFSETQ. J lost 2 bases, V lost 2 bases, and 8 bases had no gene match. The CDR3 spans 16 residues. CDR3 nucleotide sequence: TGCGCCAGCAGCTTTCGGGCGCGGGGGAACACAGATACGCAGTATTTT. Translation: CASSFRARGNTDTQYF.

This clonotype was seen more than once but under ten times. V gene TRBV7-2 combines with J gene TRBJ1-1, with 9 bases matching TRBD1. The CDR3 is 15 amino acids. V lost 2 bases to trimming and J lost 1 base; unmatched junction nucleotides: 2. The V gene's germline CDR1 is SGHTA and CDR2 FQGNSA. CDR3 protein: CASSLWTGANTEAFF. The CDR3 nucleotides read TGTGCCAGCAGCTTATGGACAGGGGCGAACACTGAAGCTTTCTTT.

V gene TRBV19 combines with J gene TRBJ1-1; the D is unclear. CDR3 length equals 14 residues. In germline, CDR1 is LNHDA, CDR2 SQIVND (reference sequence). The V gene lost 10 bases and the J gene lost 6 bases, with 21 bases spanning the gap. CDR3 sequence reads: CATQPFETHAEAFF. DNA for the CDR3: TGTGCCACCCAGCCCTTCGAGACACACGCTGAAGCTTTCTTT.

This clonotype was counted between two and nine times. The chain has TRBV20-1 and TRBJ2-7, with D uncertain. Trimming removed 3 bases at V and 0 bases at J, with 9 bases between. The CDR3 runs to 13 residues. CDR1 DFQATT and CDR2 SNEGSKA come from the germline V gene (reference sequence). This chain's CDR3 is CSARRRSSYEQYF. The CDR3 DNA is TGCAGTGCTAGGAGACGGAGCTCCTACGAGCAGTACTTC.

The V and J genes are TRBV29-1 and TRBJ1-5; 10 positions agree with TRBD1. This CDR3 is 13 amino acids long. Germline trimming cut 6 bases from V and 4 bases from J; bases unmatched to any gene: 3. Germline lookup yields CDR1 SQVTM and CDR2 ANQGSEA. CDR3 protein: CSVQGQGNQPQHF. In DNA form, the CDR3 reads TGCAGCGTCCAGGGACAGGGGAATCAGCCCCAGCATTTT. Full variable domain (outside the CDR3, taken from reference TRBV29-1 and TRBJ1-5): SAVISQKPSRDICQRGTSLTIQCQVDSQVTMMFWYRQQPGQSLTLIATANQGSEATYESGFVIDKFPISRPNLTFSTLTVSNMSPEDSSIYLCSVQGQGNQPQHFGDGTRLSIL.

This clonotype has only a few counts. The CDR3 DNA reads as TGCGCCAGCAGCTTTACAGGGGAGAACACTGAAGCTTTCTTT. It encodes CASSFTGENTEAFF. The V and J genes are TRBV5-1 and TRBJ1-1, with 7 bases fitting TRBD1. Germline V gives CDR1 SGHRS, CDR2 YFSETQ. The CDR3 consists of 14 residues. With 2 bases clipped from V and 1 base from J, the junction kept 2 bases outside the gene matches.

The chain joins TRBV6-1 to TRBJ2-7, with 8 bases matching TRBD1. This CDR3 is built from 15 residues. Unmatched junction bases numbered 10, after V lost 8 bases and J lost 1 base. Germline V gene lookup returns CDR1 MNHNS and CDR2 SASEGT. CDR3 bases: TGTGCCAGCGGATCGGGACAGGTGGGTTCCTACGAGCAGTACTTC. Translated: CASGSGQVGSYEQYF.

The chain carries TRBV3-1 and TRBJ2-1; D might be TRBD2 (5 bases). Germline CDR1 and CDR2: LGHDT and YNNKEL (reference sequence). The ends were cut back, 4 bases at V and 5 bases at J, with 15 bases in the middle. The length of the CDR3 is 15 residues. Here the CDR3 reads CASSLQAGIHNEQFF. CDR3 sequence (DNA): TGTGCCAGCAGCCTCCAAGCCGGGATCCACAATGAGCAGTTCTTC.

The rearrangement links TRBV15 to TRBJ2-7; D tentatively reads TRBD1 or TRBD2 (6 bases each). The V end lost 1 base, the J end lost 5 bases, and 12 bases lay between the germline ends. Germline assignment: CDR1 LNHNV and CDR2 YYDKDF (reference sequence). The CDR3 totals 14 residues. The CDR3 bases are TGTGCCACCAGCAGAGGGGGGGCGCGGGACGAGCAGTACGTC. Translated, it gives CATSRGGARDEQYV.

CDR3 residues: CAPGRVKTQYF. CDR3 DNA: TGCGCTCCGGGAAGGGTTAAGACCCAGTACTTC. This chain links TRBV21-1 with TRBJ2-5; TRBD1, the table's D call, was not compared with the DNA. TRBV21-1 is marked as a pseudogene. This CDR3 region has 11 residues.

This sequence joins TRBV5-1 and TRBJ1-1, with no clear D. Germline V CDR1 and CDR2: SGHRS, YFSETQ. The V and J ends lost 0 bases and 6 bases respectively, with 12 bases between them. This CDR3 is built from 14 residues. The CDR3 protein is CASSLAMGFAEAFF. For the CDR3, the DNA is TGCGCCAGCAGCTTGGCCATGGGGTTTGCTGAAGCTTTCTTT.

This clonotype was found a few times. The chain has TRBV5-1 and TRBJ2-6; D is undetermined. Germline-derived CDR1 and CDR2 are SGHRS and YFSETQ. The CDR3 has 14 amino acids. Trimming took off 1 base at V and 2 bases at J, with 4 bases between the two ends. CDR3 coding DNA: TGCGCCAGCAGCTTGAGCGCTGGGGCCAACGTCCTGACTTTC. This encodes CASSLSAGANVLTF.